These 27 T cell receptor beta chains were all obtained from the same sample, sequenced in a study of T-cell reconstitution after alpha-beta-depleted transplantation in children (dated by TCRdb to the mid-2010s). The library was prepared using PCR. TCRdb lists the instrument as Illumina HiSeq 2500. TCR library preparation used molecular barcoding, with unique molecular identifiers applied to normalize quantification of the TCRbeta repertoire. TCRdb redid the processing of the public reads, applying fastp at Q25 and MiXCR, and retained in-frame beta chains. Rows with a matching CDR3 protein are joined into one entry that keeps the most common DNA and genes. In all, the sample holds about 980,000 distinct CDR3 sequences, and about 31% of those were seen once. The biggest ten clones account for over 25% of the sample. What the treatment or condition label conveys for this sample: allogeneic hematopoietic cell transplantation with graft depleted of TCRalphabeta T cells and CD19 B cells.

The material sequenced was PBMCs, mostly from graft donor cells, taken 360 days after TCRalphabeta/CD19-depleted stem cell transplant. The source is a boy younger than two who had a stem cell transplant for SCID, so the T cells may come from the graft donor.

The CDR3 DNA reads TGCAGCGTTGATAAGAACCCTGGAAATCAGCCCCAGCATTTT. Translation: CSVDKNPGNQPQHF. The chain uses TRBV29-1 and TRBJ1-5, with D uncertain. Germline CDR1 is SQVTM and CDR2 is ANQGSEA. Trimming cost V 3 bases and J 4 bases, with 13 bases left between them. The length of the CDR3 is 14 residues.

The rearrangement joins TRBV12-3 or TRBV12-4 to TRBJ2-2, with D perhaps matching TRBD2 (5 bases). This CDR3 spans 12 amino acids. CDR3 in amino acids: CGDQEDTGELFF. The CDR3 DNA is TGTGGAGACCAGGAGGACACCGGGGAGCTGTTTTTT.

V is TRBV10-3 and J is TRBJ1-5; D uncertain. Trimming removed 5 bases from V and 4 bases from J, with 9 bases in between. CDR3 size: 13 residues. Germline V gives CDR1 ENHRY, CDR2 SYGVKD. The CDR3 here is CAISPLINQPQHF. Written as DNA, the CDR3 is TGTGCCATCAGTCCTTTAATAAATCAGCCCCAGCATTTT.

V is TRBV5-1 and J is TRBJ2-1; D perhaps matches TRBD2 (6 bases). V lost 3 bases, J lost 5 bases, and 15 bases lay in between. The CDR3 consists of 15 residues. Germline V gives CDR1 SGHRS, CDR2 YFSETQ. The DNA for the CDR3 is TGCGCCAGCAGCTATCTAGCTTCGGGAGACAATGAGCAGTTCTTC. Its translation: CASSYLASGDNEQFF.

This clonotype was recorded a few times. The rearrangement links TRBV7-8 to TRBJ2-1; 9 bases agree with TRBD2. This CDR3 comprises 18 residues. CDR1 is SGHVS and CDR2 is FQNEAQ in the germline V gene. Trimming at V came to 1 base and at J to 0 bases, leaving 7 bases not matched to a gene. As DNA, the CDR3 is TGTGCCAGCAGCTTAGGTGGTAGCGGGGGCCTCTCCTACAATGAGCAGTTCTTC. It specifies CASSLGGSGGLSYNEQFF. The variable domain in full, completed from reference TRBV7-8 and TRBJ2-1, reads GAGVSQSPRYKVAKRGQDVALRCDPISGHVSLFWYQQALGQGPEFLTYFQNEAQLDKSGLPSDRFFAERPEGSVSTLKIQRTQQEDSAVYLCASSLGGSGGLSYNEQFFGPGTRLTVL.

CDR3 nucleotide sequence: TGTGCCAGCAGCTTAGGTGCAGGGGTTGGCTACACCTTC. Protein: CASSLGAGVGYTF. V gene TRBV7-9 combines with J gene TRBJ1-2, with D possibly being TRBD1 (6 bases). The V end lost 1 base, the J end lost 7 bases, and 10 bases lay between the germline ends. The CDR3 runs to 13 residues. CDR1 and CDR2 (germline): SEHNR, FQNEAQ (reference sequence).

The rearrangement joins TRBV9 to TRBJ2-2; maybe TRBD2 (6 bases). CDR1 is SGDLS and CDR2 is YYNGEE in the germline V gene. Trimming left V 4 bases short and J 5 bases short, with 21 bases between. The CDR3 is made up of 17 amino acids. CDR3 residues: CASSPRVGRLGTGELFF. For the CDR3, the DNA is TGTGCCAGCAGCCCCCGTGTAGGGAGGTTGGGGACCGGGGAGCTGTTTTTT.

This clonotype was recorded a few times. The chain links TRBV20-1 to TRBJ2-7; TRBD1 matches at 7 bases. The CDR3 runs to 15 residues. The V gene end was trimmed by 3 bases and the J gene end by 2 bases; junction bases not matched to a gene: 10. Germline V CDR1 and CDR2: DFQATT, SNEGSKA (reference sequence). CDR3 in amino acids: CSARTPGQVTYEQYF. CDR3 nucleotide sequence: TGCAGTGCTAGGACCCCCGGACAGGTGACCTACGAGCAGTACTTC.

In its sample, this clonotype was seen a few times. V usage is TRBV5-1 and J usage is TRBJ2-2; possible D gene TRBD1, 5 bases. The CDR3 extends over 16 amino acids. Germline-derived CDR1 and CDR2 are SGHRS and YFSETQ. Trimming removed 2 bases from V and 4 bases from J, with 15 bases in between. CDR3 bases: TGCGCCAGCAGCTTAATCATCGCAGGGCTCACCGGGGAGCTGTTTTTT. It translates to CASSLIIAGLTGELFF.

This clonotype was observed a few times. The chain recombines TRBV5-6 with TRBJ2-7; possibly TRBD1 for D (6 bases). The CDR3 has 14 residues. V lost 0 bases, J lost 3 bases, and 10 bases lay in between. Germline V gives CDR1 SGHDT, CDR2 YYEEEE. CDR3 protein: CASSLEQGIYEQYF. The CDR3 DNA sequence: TGTGCCAGCAGCTTGGAACAGGGTATCTACGAGCAGTACTTC.

The rearrangement joins TRBV27 to TRBJ2-7; 7 bases fit TRBD1. V was clipped by 3 bases and J by 7 bases; unmatched bases: 15. The CDR3 is made up of 16 amino acids. Germline loops: CDR1 MNHEY, CDR2 SMNVEV (reference sequence). Here the CDR3 DNA reads TGTGCCAGCAGTTTTGGGACAGATCCGCGAGCTGGGGAGCAGTACTTC. Translated, it gives CASSFGTDPRAGEQYF.

The rearrangement links TRBV6-1 to TRBJ2-6, with D tentatively TRBD2 (7 bases). This CDR3 is 16 amino acids long. Germline loops: CDR1 MNHNS, CDR2 SASEGT. Between the trimmed V and J ends, which lost 11 bases and 2 bases, there was a span of 19 bases. CDR3 sequence: CAVGGADVAGANVLTF. The CDR3 coding sequence is TGTGCCGTGGGGGGGGCGGACGTGGCTGGGGCCAACGTCCTGACTTTC.

The chain joins TRBV2 to TRBJ2-3; D remains unclear. The germline CDR1 and CDR2 sequences are SNHLY and FYNNEI. The CDR3 totals 10 residues. Trimming left V 9 bases short and J 8 bases short, with 9 bases between. The CDR3 coding sequence is TGTGCCAGATCCCAGATTACGCAGTATTTT. It is translated as CARSQITQYF. The full variable domain, completed using reference TRBV2 and TRBJ2-3, is EPEVTQTPSHQVTQMGQEVILRCVPISNHLYFYWYRQILGQKVEFLVSFYNNEISEKSEIFDDQFSVERPDGSNFTLKIRSTKLEDSAMYFCARSQITQYFGPGTRLTVL.

The rearrangement links TRBV7-9 to TRBJ2-2, with TRBD2 identical over 8 bases. Per the germline V gene, CDR1 is SEHNR and CDR2 is FQNEAQ (reference sequence). The CDR3 length is 13 residues. The V gene end was trimmed by 8 bases and the J gene end by 3 bases; junction bases not matched to a gene: 2. The CDR3 loop is CASPAGDTGELFF. CDR3 bases: TGTGCCAGCCCAGCGGGGGACACCGGGGAGCTGTTTTTT.

This clonotype was counted between two and nine times. This rearrangement joins TRBV5-1 to TRBJ2-1; 7 bases are a match to TRBD1. There are 15 residues in the CDR3. Germline V lookup: CDR1 SGHRS, CDR2 YFSETQ. V dropped 5 bases and J dropped 4; count of bases not matched to a gene: 9. The CDR3 DNA reads as TGCGCCAGCAGACTACTCCGGGACAGTTACAATGAGCAGTTCTTC. It yields the protein CASRLLRDSYNEQFF.

This clonotype was observed a few times. The rearrangement links TRBV7-2 to TRBJ2-5; 8 bases map to TRBD2. Germline CDR1 SGHTA, CDR2 FQGNSA. The trim removed 8 bases at V and 5 bases at J, leaving 7 bases unmatched. This CDR3 is built from 13 residues. The CDR3 loop reads CASGFLAGETQYF. CDR3 sequence (DNA): TGTGCCAGCGGATTCCTAGCGGGCGAGACCCAGTACTTC.

This clonotype was seen just once. This chain joins TRBV5-1 and TRBJ2-4, with a tentative D call TRBD2 (5 bases). The CDR3 has 15 amino acids. V lost 0 bases, J lost 3 bases, and 10 bases lay in between. In germline, CDR1 is SGHRS, CDR2 YFSETQ. DNA of the CDR3: TGCGCCAGCAGCTTGGAGACTACCGTCAAAAACATTCAGTACTTC. Amino acids: CASSLETTVKNIQYF.

This clonotype was picked up a small number of times. This chain joins TRBV3-1 and TRBJ2-7; D ambiguous. The V end lost 0 bases, the J end lost 4 bases, and 7 bases lay between the germline ends. CDR3 size: 13 residues. Germline CDR1 is LGHDT and CDR2 is YNNKEL (reference sequence). CDR3 coding DNA: TGTGCCAGCAGCCAAGATCACGGTTACGAGCAGTACTTC. Encoded protein: CASSQDHGYEQYF.

J is TRBJ2-7 and V is TRBV30, with D possibly being TRBD2 (5 bases). V dropped 0 bases and J dropped 7 bases, with 13 bases sitting between them. CDR1 and CDR2 from the germline V gene are GTSNPN and SVGIG (reference sequence). This CDR3 comprises 13 residues. CDR3 residues: CAWSVRLASEQYF. The CDR3 DNA reads TGTGCCTGGAGTGTACGGCTAGCTAGTGAGCAGTACTTC.

This chain joins TRBV30 and TRBJ2-5; possibly TRBD1 for D (5 bases). Germline V lookup: CDR1 GTSNPN, CDR2 SVGIG (reference sequence). This CDR3 comprises 11 residues. The V end lost 2 bases, the J end lost 10 bases, and 11 bases lay between the germline ends. The CDR3 nucleotides read TGTGCCTGGAGTACGCCAGGGTTCCAGTACTTC. Protein product: CAWSTPGFQYF.

V and J are TRBV20-1 and TRBJ2-1, with 8 bases lining up with TRBD2. The length of the CDR3 is 16 residues. The ends lost 3 bases at V and 0 bases at J; junction bases unmatched: 7. The germline gives CDR1 DFQATT, CDR2 SNEGSKA (reference sequence). CDR3 in amino acids: CSARGQRGSSYNEQFF. CDR3 nucleotides: TGCAGTGCTAGGGGTCAGCGGGGGAGCTCCTACAATGAGCAGTTCTTC.

This clonotype was seen repeatedly, ten times or more. V and J are TRBV19 and TRBJ1-1; 8 bases align to TRBD1. The CDR3 has 14 amino acids. The V gene's germline CDR1 is LNHDA and CDR2 SQIVND (reference sequence). The V gene end was trimmed by 6 bases and the J gene end by 2 bases; junction bases not matched to a gene: 5. The CDR3 sequence is CASRRTGINTEAFF. The CDR3 DNA is TGTGCCAGTAGGCGGACAGGGATAAACACTGAAGCTTTCTTT.

V and J are TRBV7-9 and TRBJ2-1; 7 nucleotides match TRBD2. Germline trimming cut 3 bases from V and 6 bases from J; bases unmatched to any gene: 5. This CDR3 has 14 residues. Germline lookup yields CDR1 SEHNR and CDR2 FQNEAQ (reference sequence). The CDR3 region is CASSLAAGVNEQFF. CDR3 coding DNA: TGTGCCAGCAGCTTGGCTGCGGGGGTCAATGAGCAGTTCTTC.

This clonotype appeared once. The chain joins TRBV7-8 to TRBJ2-1; D is ambiguous. Trimming stripped 3 bases from V and 7 bases from J, with 10 bases between. The germline gives CDR1 SGHVS, CDR2 FQNEAQ. CDR3 size: 13 residues. Written as DNA, the CDR3 is TGTGCCAGCAGCTTCATCTTACGTAATGAGCAGTTCTTC. Encoded protein: CASSFILRNEQFF.

This rearrangement joins TRBV7-2 to TRBJ2-3, with 7 bases identical to TRBD2. Germline V CDR1 and CDR2: SGHTA, FQGNSA. This CDR3 is built from 17 residues. V was clipped by 1 base and J by 2 bases; unmatched bases: 9. The CDR3 loop reads CASSLGPTSRVTDTQYF. The CDR3 region has the DNA TGTGCCAGCAGCTTAGGTCCGACTAGCAGAGTCACAGATACGCAGTATTTT. Full variable domain (outside the CDR3, taken from reference TRBV7-2 and TRBJ2-3): GAGVSQSPSNKVTEKGKDVELRCDPISGHTALYWYRQSLGQGLEFLIYFQGNSAPDKSGLPSDRFSAERTGGSVSTLTIQRTQQEDSAVYLCASSLGPTSRVTDTQYFGPGTRLTVL.

The sample holds many counts of this clonotype. V gene TRBV20-1 combines with J gene TRBJ1-1; D remains ambiguous. The germline CDR1 and CDR2 sequences are DFQATT and SNEGSKA (reference sequence). Trimming took off 4 bases at V and 4 bases at J, with 10 bases between the two ends. The CDR3 consists of 12 residues. The CDR3 loop reads CSATRRSTEAFF. The CDR3 nucleotides read TGCAGTGCTACCAGGAGGAGCACTGAAGCTTTCTTT.

V is TRBV6-1 and J is TRBJ2-7; D possibly corresponds to TRBD1 (6 bases). Germline values: CDR1 MNHNS, CDR2 SASEGT. This CDR3 has 13 amino acids. Trimming removed 8 bases at V and 0 bases at J, with 11 bases between. The CDR3 nucleotides read TGTGCCAGCCGCCGGGACAACTCCTACGAGCAGTACTTC. Translating it yields CASRRDNSYEQYF.